The sequence of this T cell receptor beta chain was determined in a study of post-analysis software for immune sequencing data. For the study at large: Relapsing-remitting, secondary progressive and progressive-relapsing courses of multiple sclerosis were included.

General observations from the study: Strong co-clustering by F measure linked samples that shared a preparation batch. Compared with controls, patients had more of about five TRBV segments, including TRBV5-6, TRBV5-1 and TRBV20-1. Controls' normalized Chao1 diversity significantly exceeded that of multiple sclerosis patients.

With V trimmed by 8 bases and J by 1 base, 5 bases remained unmatched. Germline values: CDR1 SEHNR, CDR2 FQNEAQ (reference sequence). The CDR3 runs 15 residues. About this clonotype: Its matching antigen is unknown.

Unique molecular identifiers were carried by the TCR beta cDNA libraries. The yield from approximately 1 to 10 million T cells was some 500,000 cDNA molecules in total. Each CDR3 protein gets one entry after TCRdb re-called the PCR reads with MiXCR. Of 450,000 or so distinct CDR3 sequences listed, around 40% were seen once; the top ten hold about 12%. The gene calls are TRBV7-9 and TRBJ2-2, with 9 positions matching TRBD1. The sample consisted of blood. The TCR originated in a girl between 10 and 17 years old with multiple sclerosis. The CDR3 loop reads CASPSDRGNTGELFF. CDR3 coding DNA: TGTGCCAGCCCGTCGGACAGGGGGAACACCGGGGAGCTGTTTTTT.